Below are 14 T cell receptor beta chains sequenced from a single sample in a study of T cell responses to AZD1222 COVID-19 vaccine. Assay used: immunoSEQ multiplex PCR; TCRdb lists only in-frame clones, some missing. The table shows roughly 97,000 clones, with more than 75% occurring only once. The starting material was peripheral blood, obtained 28 days after the second dose of the MenACWY control vaccine. The receptors originated from an adult who received the MenACWY meningococcal vaccine as a control.

This rearrangement joins TRBV5-5 to TRBJ2-2; D perhaps matches TRBD2 (6 bases). Trimming shortened V by 6 bases and J by 6 bases, and 15 bases separated the two germline ends. This CDR3 region has 14 residues. CDR1 and CDR2 (germline): SGHKS, YYEKEE (reference sequence). The CDR3 sequence is CASTPTRNPGELFF. CDR3 DNA: TGTGCCAGCACCCCGACTAGAAACCCCGGGGAGCTGTTTTTT.

In DNA form, the CDR3 reads TGTGCCAGCAGCGTAGCTGGAAGCGGCATAAACGAGCAGTACTTC. Its translation is CASSVAGSGINEQYF. V is TRBV9 and J is TRBJ2-7, with a tentative D call TRBD2 (5 bases). The germline V and J ends were trimmed by 0 bases and 5 bases, with 15 bases remaining between them. The CDR3 runs 15 residues. Germline V lookup: CDR1 SGDLS, CDR2 YYNGEE.

CDR3 DNA sequence: TGTGCCAGCAGCGTAGGGGGCACCCAGGCGGTTGGCGGCTACACCTTC. It is translated as CASSVGGTQAVGGYTF. The genes are TRBV9 and TRBJ1-2; possibly TRBD1 for D (5 bases). V was pared by 0 bases and J by 8 bases, with 20 bases between. This CDR3 region has 16 residues. Germline loops: CDR1 SGDLS, CDR2 YYNGEE.

The sample holds one count of this clone. The identical CDR3 is also encoded by other nucleotide sequences in the sample. The J gene is TRBJ2-3, the V gene TRBV5-1; weak D call: TRBD2 (6 bases). V was trimmed by 0 bases and J by 6 bases, leaving 8 bases between them. The CDR3 sequence is 13 residues long. The germline CDR1 and CDR2 sequences are SGHRS and YFSETQ. The CDR3 nucleotides are TGCGCCAGCAGCTTGGCGGGGGAGGATACGCAGTATTTT. This encodes CASSLAGEDTQYF.

The chain has TRBV5-6 and TRBJ2-7, with D tentatively TRBD1 (5 bases). The CDR3 has 14 residues. The V end lost 2 bases, the J end lost 0 bases, and 9 bases lay between the germline ends. Germline V gene data show CDR1 as SGHDT and CDR2 as YYEEEE. CDR3 nucleotide sequence: TGTGCCAGCAGCTTTCAGGGTTACTCCTACGAGCAGTACTTC. It encodes CASSFQGYSYEQYF.

The V gene is TRBV29-1, the J gene TRBJ2-7; 7 positions match TRBD1. The trim removed 6 bases at V and 3 bases at J, leaving 11 bases unmatched. The CDR3 has 14 residues. CDR1 is SQVTM and CDR2 is ANQGSEA in the germline V gene. In nucleotides, the CDR3 is TGCAGCGTCGGCCAGACAGGGAGAAGCTACGAGCAGTACTTC. This translates into CSVGQTGRSYEQYF.

The J gene is TRBJ2-1, the V gene TRBV6-1; a possible D gene is TRBD2 (6 bases). Germline V gene lookup returns CDR1 MNHNS and CDR2 SASEGT. This CDR3 has 12 residues. V lost 3 bases, J lost 13 bases, and 13 bases lay in between. CDR3: CASSDAGRTQFF. CDR3 coding DNA: TGTGCCAGCAGTGATGCCGGGAGAACTCAGTTCTTC.

This chain joins TRBV6-6 and TRBJ2-7; TRBD2 agrees at 7 bases. Germline CDR1 MNHNY, CDR2 SVGAGI (reference sequence). Unmatched junction bases numbered 8, after V lost 6 bases and J lost 0 bases. The CDR3 contains 15 residues. The CDR3 here is CASSPRDYNSYEQYF. The CDR3 coding sequence is TGTGCCAGCAGCCCAAGGGACTACAACTCCTACGAGCAGTACTTC.

The chain joins TRBV28 to TRBJ2-3; 12 bases are shared with TRBD2. From germline, CDR1 is MDHEN and CDR2 SYDVKM. The V segment lost 4 bases and the J segment 0 bases; nucleotides outside the gene matches: 8. This CDR3 has 18 amino acids. This chain's CDR3 is CASSSRASGGASTDTQYF. Written as DNA, the CDR3 is TGTGCCAGCAGTTCTAGGGCTAGCGGGGGGGCCAGCACAGATACGCAGTATTTT.

J is TRBJ2-3 and V is TRBV5-1; 9 positions agree with TRBD1. The trim removed 2 bases at V and 2 bases at J, leaving 6 bases unmatched. The germline V gene has CDR1 SGHRS and CDR2 YFSETQ. CDR3 length equals 16 residues. This CDR3 is CASSLWGQGDTDTQYF. The CDR3 DNA reads as TGCGCCAGCAGCTTATGGGGACAGGGTGACACAGATACGCAGTATTTT. The variable domain in full, completed from reference TRBV5-1 and TRBJ2-3, reads KAGVTQTPRYLIKTRGQQVTLSCSPISGHRSVSWYQQTPGQGLQFLFEYFSETQRNKGNFPGRFSGRQFSNSRSEMNVSTLELGDSALYLCASSLWGQGDTDTQYFGPGTRLTVL.

The table lists this clone with a count of one. The genes are TRBV29-1 and TRBJ1-2; maybe TRBD1 (5 bases). In germline, CDR1 is SQVTM, CDR2 ANQGSEA. V was clipped by 7 bases and J by 6 bases, with 18 bases between them. This CDR3 has 13 amino acids. The CDR3 here is CSAGPTHPNGYTF. CDR3 nucleotide sequence: TGCAGCGCGGGGCCGACGCACCCAAATGGCTACACCTTC.

The chain recombines TRBV5-4 with TRBJ2-3; D gene uncertain. The CDR3 sequence is 15 residues long. CDR1 and CDR2 from the germline V gene are SGHNT and YYREEE (reference sequence). V was shortened by 4 bases and J by 3 bases, with 15 bases between the two germline ends. CDR3 sequence (DNA): TGTGCCAGCAGCCTGGTGGGTATTTATACAGATACGCAGTATTTT. Amino acid sequence: CASSLVGIYTDTQYF. The variable domain in full, with the rest retrieved from reference TRBV5-4 and TRBJ2-3, is ETGVTQSPTHLIKTRGQQVTLRCSSQSGHNTVSWYQQALGQGPQFIFQYYREEENGRGNFPPRFSGLQFPNYSSELNVNALELDDSALYLCASSLVGIYTDTQYFGPGTRLTVL.

This clone was counted a few times. This chain links TRBV7-2 with TRBJ1-2; D uncertain. The germline V gene encodes CDR1 SGHTA and CDR2 FQGNSA. This CDR3 comprises 16 residues. The ends were cut back, 4 bases at V and 5 bases at J, with 20 bases in the middle. The CDR3 region is CASSSSSSLGLYGYTF. The CDR3 DNA is TGTGCCAGCAGCTCGTCCTCTTCCCTAGGGTTGTATGGCTACACCTTC.

The chain links TRBV18 to TRBJ1-1; TRBD1 matches 7 bases. V lost 0 bases and J lost 10; bases outside the gene matches: 5. Germline V gives CDR1 KGHSH, CDR2 LQKENI. The CDR3 spans 13 residues. The CDR3 loop is CASSPPDRDRAFF. The CDR3 DNA sequence: TGTGCCAGCTCACCACCGGACCGGGACAGAGCTTTCTTT.